Each of the 24 T cell receptor beta chains below was sequenced from the same sample in a study of cytomegalovirus exposure and HLA in healthy donors (dated by TCRdb to about 2017). Libraries were constructed by the immunoSEQ multiplex PCR assay. The multiplex PCR relied on a mix of 60 forward primers for TCR Vbeta segments and 13 reverse primers for TCR Jbeta segments. Here the immuneACCESS table is served through TCRdb, limited to in-frame sequences with V and J called. Missing clones are a known gap in these copies; in checked studies unresolved V genes cover under half, and the rest lacks a known reason. The sample table holds 200,000 to 250,000 clones, of which 70% to 80% were seen once. The ten largest account for approximately 1.7% of the sample. Sequenced sample: PBMCs. Receptors originate from a woman between 25 and 40 years old in good health and CMV-seronegative.

V usage is TRBV27 and J usage is TRBJ1-6; 10 bases line up with TRBD1. The CDR3 runs 16 residues. V gave up 0 bases and J gave up 9 bases; unmatched junction bases: 5. Germline V gene sequence: CDR1 MNHEY, CDR2 SMNVEV (reference sequence). The CDR3, as DNA: TGTGCCAGCAGTTTATCTGGGGACAGGGGAGTTTCACCCCTCCACTTT. This codes for CASSLSGDRGVSPLHF.

The chain uses TRBV10-3 and TRBJ2-7; a possible D gene is TRBD2 (6 bases). The CDR3 is 14 amino acids. The germline CDR1 and CDR2 sequences are ENHRY and SYGVKD. V lost 0 bases and J 4 bases, leaving 10 bases between the germline ends. The CDR3 sequence: CAISESRGGYEQYF. As DNA, the CDR3 is TGTGCCATCAGTGAGTCGAGAGGAGGGTACGAGCAGTACTTC.

The rearrangement uses TRBV5-4 and TRBJ1-3, with 9 bases fitting TRBD1. This CDR3 is 15 amino acids long. The V gene's germline CDR1 is SGHNT and CDR2 YYREEE (reference sequence). Trimming took 7 bases from V and 7 from J; bases not matched to a gene: 12. CDR3 sequence reads: CASSTRTGDWNTIYF. CDR3 in DNA: TGTGCCAGCTCCACTCGGACAGGGGATTGGAACACCATATATTTT.

V and J are TRBV11-2 and TRBJ1-1; D possibly corresponds to TRBD1 (6 bases). CDR3 length: 15 amino acids. Germline V gene sequence: CDR1 SGHAT, CDR2 FQNNGV. The V end was cut by 1 base, the J end by 1 base, with 10 bases between. The CDR3 reads CASSLVRGANTEAFF. As DNA, the CDR3 is TGTGCCAGCAGCTTAGTTCGGGGGGCGAACACTGAAGCTTTCTTT.

V gene TRBV18 combines with J gene TRBJ1-1; 7 bases agree with TRBD1. Per germline, CDR1 KGHSH and CDR2 LQKENI. Losses at the gene ends were 6 bases for V and 3 bases for J; bases not matched to a gene: 4. This CDR3 region has 13 residues. CDR3 residues: CASSFGTDTEAFF. The DNA for the CDR3 is TGTGCCAGCTCGTTTGGGACAGACACTGAAGCTTTCTTT.

This chain links TRBV29-1 with TRBJ1-1, with D maybe TRBD1 (6 bases). Germline V lookup: CDR1 SQVTM, CDR2 ANQGSEA. The CDR3 extends over 13 amino acids. Trimming cost V 7 bases and J 3 bases, with 15 bases left between them. In DNA, the CDR3 is TGCAGCGGTTCACAGGGAGGGGACACTGAAGCTTTCTTT. It yields the protein CSGSQGGDTEAFF.

J is TRBJ1-2 and V is TRBV5-1; D perhaps matches TRBD1 (5 bases). The CDR3 is made up of 16 amino acids. Per the germline V gene, CDR1 is SGHRS and CDR2 is YFSETQ. Trimming removed 1 base at V and 9 bases at J, with 22 bases between. The CDR3 coding sequence is TGCGCCAGCAGCTTGCCAACCGGGGGGGGATACGAGAGCTACACCTTC. Amino acid sequence: CASSLPTGGGYESYTF.

The chain joins TRBV7-3 to TRBJ2-3, with D unclear. V was pared by 2 bases and J by 4 bases, with 10 bases between. The germline gives CDR1 SGHTA, CDR2 FQGTGA. This CDR3 region has 14 residues. CDR3 sequence (DNA): TGTGCCAGCAGCTTAGTGGCTTACCCAGATACGCAGTATTTT. Its protein is CASSLVAYPDTQYF.

This clone appeared once. The chain uses TRBV2 and TRBJ2-3; 8 nucleotides line up with TRBD2. Germline V gene sequence: CDR1 SNHLY, CDR2 FYNNEI. The length of the CDR3 is 14 residues. V trimming: 7 bases; J trimming: 3 bases; junction bases outside the gene matches: 6. CDR3 nucleotide sequence: TGTGCCAGCACCGGGACTAGTCTTACAGATACGCAGTATTTT. Translated: CASTGTSLTDTQYF.

V usage is TRBV30 and J usage is TRBJ1-1; 8 positions agree with TRBD1. The germline gives CDR1 GTSNPN, CDR2 SVGIG (reference sequence). J lost 4 bases, V lost 0 bases, and 10 bases had no gene match. This CDR3 contains 16 residues. The CDR3 loop is CAWSVIGRGRGTEAFF. DNA for the CDR3: TGTGCCTGGAGTGTAATTGGCAGGGGGCGAGGCACTGAAGCTTTCTTT.

This chain joins TRBV6-1 and TRBJ1-3, with 8 bases aligning to TRBD1. The CDR3 is 11 amino acids. Unmatched junction bases numbered 1, after V lost 8 bases and J lost 7 bases. The germline gives CDR1 MNHNS, CDR2 SASEGT. The CDR3 nucleotides are TGTGCCAGCGGGGACAGGAACACCATATATTTT. Protein: CASGDRNTIYF.

The V call is TRBV6-1, the J call TRBJ1-5; perhaps TRBD1 as D (5 bases). This CDR3 is built from 20 residues. Germline V gives CDR1 MNHNS, CDR2 SASEGT. Trimming left V 4 bases short and J 1 base short, with 26 bases between. CDR3 residues: CASSVDGQGGRRGSNQPQHF. In DNA form, the CDR3 reads TGTGCCAGCAGTGTAGATGGTCAGGGAGGGCGTAGAGGAAGCAATCAGCCCCAGCATTTT.

The J gene is TRBJ1-2, the V gene TRBV11-2; no definite D call. This CDR3 spans 12 amino acids. Between the trimmed V and J ends, which lost 5 bases and 8 bases, there was a span of 12 bases. CDR1 and CDR2 (germline): SGHAT, FQNNGV. The CDR3 loop reads CASSQASRGYTF. CDR3 bases: TGTGCCAGCAGCCAAGCGTCGCGGGGCTACACCTTC.

The CDR3 region is CASAGYTEAFF. CDR3 DNA: TGTGCCAGCGCCGGGTACACTGAAGCTTTCTTT. The chain is built from TRBV7-9 and TRBJ1-1; D is uncertain. CDR1 is SEHNR, CDR2 FQNEAQ, per germline (reference sequence). The CDR3 sequence is 11 residues long. The germline V and J ends were trimmed by 8 bases and 3 bases, with 7 bases remaining between them. The complete variable domain, with remaining parts taken from reference TRBV7-9 and TRBJ1-1, reads DTGVSQNPRHKITKRGQNVTFRCDPISEHNRLYWYRQTLGQGPEFLTYFQNEAQLEKSRLLSDRFSAERPKGSFSTLEIQRTEQGDSAMYLCASAGYTEAFFGQGTRLTVV.

This sequence joins TRBV2 and TRBJ1-1; the D gene is possibly TRBD1 (6 bases). The V end was cut by 6 bases, the J end by 4 bases, with 18 bases between. This CDR3 has 15 amino acids. The germline V gene encodes CDR1 SNHLY and CDR2 FYNNEI. The chain's CDR3 is CASRDSSGVGTEAFF. DNA for the CDR3: TGTGCCAGCAGAGATTCGTCAGGGGTGGGCACTGAAGCTTTCTTT.

The chain combines TRBV7-6 with TRBJ2-3; 9 bases fit TRBD2. The germline V gene encodes CDR1 SGHVS and CDR2 FNYEAQ. The ends lost 2 bases at V and 2 bases at J; junction bases unmatched: 5. This CDR3 is built from 16 residues. CDR3 in DNA: TGTGCCAGCAGCTTATCCCGCGGGAGGGCCACAGATACGCAGTATTTT. Protein sequence: CASSLSRGRATDTQYF.

The rearrangement links TRBV27 to TRBJ2-7; TRBD2 aligns across 8 bases. The CDR3 extends over 15 amino acids. Germline loops: CDR1 MNHEY, CDR2 SMNVEV (reference sequence). Unmatched junction bases numbered 13, after V lost 8 bases and J lost 4 bases. The CDR3 DNA sequence: TGTGCCAGCTGTGATACCCGGGAGGGAAGGTACGAGCAGTACTTC. Translated: CASCDTREGRYEQYF.

This chain links TRBV5-1 with TRBJ2-1, with 11 positions matching TRBD2. The CDR3 loop spans 16 amino acids. The J segment lost 3 bases and the V segment lost 0 bases, leaving 2 bases of the junction unmatched. CDR1 and CDR2 from the germline V gene are SGHRS and YFSETQ. CDR3: CASSLGLAGFYNEQFF. Here the CDR3 DNA reads TGCGCCAGCAGCTTGGGACTAGCGGGGTTCTACAATGAGCAGTTCTTC.

This rearrangement joins TRBV11-2 to TRBJ2-2, with TRBD2 matching over 9 bases. The germline gives CDR1 SGHAT, CDR2 FQNNGV. This CDR3 has 16 amino acids. The V segment lost 2 bases and the J segment 4 bases; nucleotides outside the gene matches: 5. For the CDR3, the DNA is TGTGCCAGCAGCTTATTGTCTAGCGGGGCCACCGGGGAGCTGTTTTTT. Its protein is CASSLLSSGATGELFF.

This clone was observed a handful of times. The rearrangement links TRBV4-1 to TRBJ2-1, with TRBD2 matching over 8 bases. The CDR3 totals 18 residues. The V gene's germline CDR1 is MGHRA and CDR2 YSYEKL. Trimming cost V 0 bases and J 0 bases; bases outside gene matches: 7. This chain's CDR3 is CASSQEVTSGPSYNEQFF. CDR3 nucleotide sequence: TGCGCCAGCAGCCAAGAAGTAACTAGCGGCCCCTCCTACAATGAGCAGTTCTTC.

The chain joins TRBV6-1 to TRBJ1-2; maybe TRBD1 (5 bases). The V gene lost 0 bases and the J gene lost 8 bases, with 16 bases spanning the gap. In germline, CDR1 is MNHNS, CDR2 SASEGT. The CDR3 sequence is 15 residues long. The CDR3 nucleotides read TGTGCCAGCAGTGAAGCGGGACTTCGGACGGTAGGCTACACCTTC. Translation: CASSEAGLRTVGYTF.

This clone is a singleton in its sample. The rearrangement uses TRBV6-1 and TRBJ1-5; 8 nucleotides align to TRBD1. Looked up from germline, CDR1 is MNHNS and CDR2 is SASEGT. After removal of 6 bases from V and 4 bases from J, the junction contained 8 bases not matched to a gene. The CDR3 is made up of 15 amino acids. CDR3 nucleotides: TGTGCCAGCAGGGCCCTGGACAGGGTGAATCAGCCCCAGCATTTT. It encodes CASRALDRVNQPQHF.

The rearrangement uses TRBV5-1 and TRBJ1-2, with D tentatively TRBD1 (6 bases). CDR1 and CDR2 (germline): SGHRS, YFSETQ. Trimming took 6 bases from V and 2 from J, leaving 11 bases between them. The CDR3 runs 13 residues. The CDR3 is CASTGGANYGYTF. CDR3 in DNA: TGCGCCAGCACGGGGGGCGCGAACTATGGCTACACCTTC.

The chain uses TRBV2 and TRBJ2-7; a possible D gene is TRBD2 (7 bases). CDR1 is SNHLY and CDR2 is FYNNEI in the germline V gene. This CDR3 has 15 amino acids. Trimming pared 1 base from V and 7 bases from J, leaving 17 bases between. The CDR3, as DNA: TGTGCCAGCAGTGAAGATTGGGGGGGCTCGGAGGAGCAGTACTTC. This gives the protein CASSEDWGGSEEQYF.